The clone carrying this T cell receptor (beta chain) was recorded a few times. Germline CDR1 and CDR2: SNHLY and FYNNEI. This CDR3 region has 14 residues. V dropped 7 bases and J dropped 0 bases, with 9 bases sitting between them. This sample was taken from a study of PD-L1 blockade in urothelial cancer. Study as a whole: The analyses of blood took place 3 weeks (second dose) and 6 weeks after treatment start.

TCRdb's copy holds only in-frame clones and misses some; the assay was immunoSEQ multiplex PCR. Among 98,000 or so clones listed, roughly 90% were seen once. The time point is: pretreatment peripheral blood. The sequenced sample was PBMCs, obtained around atezolizumab (anti-PD-L1) treatment. J is TRBJ1-4 and V is TRBV2, with a tentative D call TRBD1 (5 bases). The sequence came from a man aged 55 to 69 with urothelial cancer. CDR3 loop: CASTTGATNEKLFF. CDR3 sequence (DNA): TGTGCCAGCACCACGGGGGCAACTAATGAAAAACTGTTTTTT.